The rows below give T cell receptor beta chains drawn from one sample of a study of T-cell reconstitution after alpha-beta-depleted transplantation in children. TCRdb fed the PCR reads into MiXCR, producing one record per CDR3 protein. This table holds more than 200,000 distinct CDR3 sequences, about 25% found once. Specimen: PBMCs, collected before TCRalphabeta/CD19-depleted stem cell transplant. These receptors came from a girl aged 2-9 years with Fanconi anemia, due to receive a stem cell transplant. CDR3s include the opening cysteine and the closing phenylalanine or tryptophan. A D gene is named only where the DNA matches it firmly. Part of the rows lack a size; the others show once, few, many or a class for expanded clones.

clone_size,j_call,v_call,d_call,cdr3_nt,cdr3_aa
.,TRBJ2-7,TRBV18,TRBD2,TGTGCCAGCTCACCGGGACTAGGGCCGTCCTACGAGCAGTACTTC,CASSPGLGPSYEQYF
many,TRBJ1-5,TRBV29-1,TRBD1,TGCAGCGCTCGACAGGGGGATATTAGTCAGCCCCAGCATTTT,CSARQGDISQPQHF
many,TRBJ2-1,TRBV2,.,TGTGCCAGCAGTGAAGACAGACAGATCCTACGCCACAATGAGCAGTTCTTC,CASSEDRQILRHNEQFF
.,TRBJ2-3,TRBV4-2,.,TGTGCCAGCAGAAAAGGGGGAGTTGATACGCAGTATTTT,CASRKGGVDTQYF
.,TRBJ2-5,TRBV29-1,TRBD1,TGCAGCGTTCAGACAGGGTGGCAAGAGACCCAGTACTTC,CSVQTGWQETQYF
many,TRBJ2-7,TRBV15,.,TGTGCCACCAGCCGCAGCGGTCCATATTACGAGCAGTACTTC,CATSRSGPYYEQYF
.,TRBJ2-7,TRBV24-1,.,TGTGCCACCAGTCCCGGCTGGGGGTACGAGCAGTACTTC,CATSPGWGYEQYF
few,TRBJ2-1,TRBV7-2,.,TGTGCCAGCAGCCAGGATAGCGGAGCCTCCTACAATGAGCAGTTCTTC,CASSQDSGASYNEQFF
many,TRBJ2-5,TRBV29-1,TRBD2,TGCAGCGTTGAATTTCCAAGCCTAGCGGGAGAGACCCAGTACTTC,CSVEFPSLAGETQYF
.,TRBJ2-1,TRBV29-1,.,TGCAGCGCTACCCGGGGGGTAGGGGGCCGACTGAACAATGAGCAGTTCTTC,CSATRGVGGRLNNEQFF
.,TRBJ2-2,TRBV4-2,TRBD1,TGTGCCAGCAGCCGATCTAGAACGGGACAGGTTGGCGCCGCGACCGGGGAGCTGTTTTTT,CASSRSRTGQVGAATGELFF
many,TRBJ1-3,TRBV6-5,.,TGTGCCAGCAGGGGGTCCGGCTCTGGAAACACCATATATTTT,CASRGSGSGNTIYF
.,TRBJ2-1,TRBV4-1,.,TGCGCCAGCAGCCAAGGTCCGACAGACAATGAGCAGTTCTTC,CASSQGPTDNEQFF
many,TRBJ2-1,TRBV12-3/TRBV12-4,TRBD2,TGTGCCAGCAGTCCCCGCTCCCATACTAGCGGGGGGACGGATGAGCAGTTCTTC,CASSPRSHTSGGTDEQFF
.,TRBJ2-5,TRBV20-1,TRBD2,TGCAGTGCCCTGGGACTACAAGAGACCCAGTACTTC,CSALGLQETQYF
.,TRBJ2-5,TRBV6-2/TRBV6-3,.,TGTGCCAGCAGTCGATGGGGGGAGACCCAGTACTTC,CASSRWGETQYF
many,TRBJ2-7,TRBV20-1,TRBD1,TGCAGTGCCGAGGGGGGACAGGGTGACGAGCAGTACTTC,CSAEGGQGDEQYF
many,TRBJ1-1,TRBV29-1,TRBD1,TGCAGCGCCCAGACAGGGGGCGCCTCAATGAACACTGAAGCTTTCTTT,CSAQTGGASMNTEAFF
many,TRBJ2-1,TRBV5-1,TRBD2,TGCGCCAGCAGCTTGATGTTGTTAGCGGGAGTCTACAATGAGCAGTTCTTC,CASSLMLLAGVYNEQFF
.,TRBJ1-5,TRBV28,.,TGTGCCAGCAGTTTAATGCAGGGTCGTCAGCCCCAGCATTTT,CASSLMQGRQPQHF
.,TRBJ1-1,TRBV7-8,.,TGTGCCAGCAGCTCGTCTCAGGTTCTGAACACTGAAGCTTTCTTT,CASSSSQVLNTEAFF
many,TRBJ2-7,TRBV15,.,TGTGCCACCAGCAGCTCCCTAGGACAGCTCTACGAGCAGTACTTC,CATSSSLGQLYEQYF
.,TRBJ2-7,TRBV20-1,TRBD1,TGCAGTGCGTCGACAGGGAACGAGCAGTACTTC,CSASTGNEQYF
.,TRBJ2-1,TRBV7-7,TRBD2,TGTGCCAGCAGCCCCCGTTCCGGTACTAGCGGCTCCTACAATGAGCAGTTCTTC,CASSPRSGTSGSYNEQFF
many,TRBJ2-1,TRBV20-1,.,TGCAGTGCTAGAGATCTAAGCGTCAGTGTTAGCTCCTACAATGAGCAGTTCTTC,CSARDLSVSVSSYNEQFF
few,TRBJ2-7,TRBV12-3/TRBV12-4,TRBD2,TGTGCCAGCAGTTTAGAGCTCGGCGGGAGAGGATACGAGCAGTACTTC,CASSLELGGRGYEQYF
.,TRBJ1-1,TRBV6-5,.,TGTGCCAGCAGTTACCCAGGTGGGTGGACAGCTATGAACACTGAAGCTTTCTTT,CASSYPGGWTAMNTEAFF
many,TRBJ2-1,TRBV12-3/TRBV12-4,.,TGTGCCAGCACCATACCGGGACTGTCTTCAAGCAATGAGCAGTTCTTC,CASTIPGLSSSNEQFF